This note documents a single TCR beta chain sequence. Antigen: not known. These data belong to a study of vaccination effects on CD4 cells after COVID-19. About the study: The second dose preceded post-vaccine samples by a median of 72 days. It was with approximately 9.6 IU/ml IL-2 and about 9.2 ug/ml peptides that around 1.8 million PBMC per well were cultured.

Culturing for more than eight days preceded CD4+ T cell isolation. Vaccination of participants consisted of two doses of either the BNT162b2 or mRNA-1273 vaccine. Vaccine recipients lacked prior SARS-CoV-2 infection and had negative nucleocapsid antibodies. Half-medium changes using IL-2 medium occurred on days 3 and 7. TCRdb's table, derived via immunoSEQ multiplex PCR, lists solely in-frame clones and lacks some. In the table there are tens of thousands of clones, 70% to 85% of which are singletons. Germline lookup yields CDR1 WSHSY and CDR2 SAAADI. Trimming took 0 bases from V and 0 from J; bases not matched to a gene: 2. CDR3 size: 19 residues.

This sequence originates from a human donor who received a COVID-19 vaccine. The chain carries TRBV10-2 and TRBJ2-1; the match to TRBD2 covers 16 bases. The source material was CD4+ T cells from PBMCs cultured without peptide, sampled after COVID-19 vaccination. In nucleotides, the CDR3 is TGCGCCAGCAGTGAGTCGGGACTAGCGGGGGGGTACTCCTACAATGAGCAGTTCTTC. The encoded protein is CASSESGLAGGYSYNEQFF.